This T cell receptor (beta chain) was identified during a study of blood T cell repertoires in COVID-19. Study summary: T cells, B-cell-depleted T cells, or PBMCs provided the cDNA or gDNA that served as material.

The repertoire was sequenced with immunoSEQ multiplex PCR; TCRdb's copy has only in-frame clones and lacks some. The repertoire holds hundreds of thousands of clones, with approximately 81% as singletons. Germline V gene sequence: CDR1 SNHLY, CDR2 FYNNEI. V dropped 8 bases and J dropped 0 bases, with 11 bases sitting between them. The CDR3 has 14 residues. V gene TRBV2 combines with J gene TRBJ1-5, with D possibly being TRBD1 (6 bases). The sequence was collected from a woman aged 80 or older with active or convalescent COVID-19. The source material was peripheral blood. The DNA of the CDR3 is TGTGCCAGCGAACAGGGAAATAGCAATCAGCCCCAGCATTTT. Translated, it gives CASEQGNSNQPQHF. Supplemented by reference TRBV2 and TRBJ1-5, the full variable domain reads EPEVTQTPSHQVTQMGQEVILRCVPISNHLYFYWYRQILGQKVEFLVSFYNNEISEKSEIFDDQFSVERPDGSNFTLKIRSTKLEDSAMYFCASEQGNSNQPQHFGDGTRLSIL.